This is a list of T cell receptor beta chains from one sample in a study of PD-L1 blockade in urothelial cancer. Data came from immunoSEQ multiplex PCR; TCRdb stores just in-frame clones and leaves some out. The sample yields 45,000 to 55,000 clones, 79% seen once. Source: PBMCs, taken around atezolizumab (anti-PD-L1) treatment. The receptors derive from a man aged 70 or older with urothelial cancer. The CDR3 runs from the conserved cysteine through the conserved F or W. Fields, in order: clone size, D gene, J gene, V gene, CDR3 DNA, CDR3 protein. D genes are given only for firm matches. The size of a clone is reported for some rows only, either as once, few or many, or as a class for expanded clones.

size: -; D: -; J: TRBJ2-5; V: TRBV28; DNA: TGTGCCAGCAGTTTATCGGCAGGCCAAGAGACCCAGTACTTC; CDR3: CASSLSAGQETQYF
size: -; D: -; J: TRBJ2-3; V: TRBV7-2; DNA: TGTGCCAGCAGCGTACTAGGACTAAGCACAGATACGCAGTATTTT; CDR3: CASSVLGLSTDTQYF
size: -; D: TRBD1; J: TRBJ2-7; V: TRBV9; DNA: TGTGCCAGCAGCACCGGGGAAGGGGGCGCCTACGAGCAGTACTTC; CDR3: CASSTGEGGAYEQYF
size: few; D: TRBD1; J: TRBJ1-4; V: TRBV19; DNA: TGTGCCAGTAGTAATTCGGGACAGCTTGAAAAACTGTTTTTT; CDR3: CASSNSGQLEKLFF
size: -; D: -; J: TRBJ1-1; V: TRBV2; DNA: TGTGCCCGACAGGTCGAGAGCCCCACTGAAGCTTTCTTT; CDR3: CARQVESPTEAFF
size: -; D: -; J: TRBJ1-3; V: TRBV7-2; DNA: TGTGCCAGCAGCCCTCAGGGCGACTCTGGAAACACCATATATTTT; CDR3: CASSPQGDSGNTIYF
size: -; D: -; J: TRBJ1-1; V: TRBV27; DNA: TGTGCCAGCAGTTTATCGGGCCAGGGCACTGAAGCTTTCTTT; CDR3: CASSLSGQGTEAFF
size: -; D: -; J: TRBJ2-5; V: TRBV27; DNA: TGTGCCAGCAGTTTACTCCCCCTTGCGCTTCAAGAGACCCAGTACTTC; CDR3: CASSLLPLALQETQYF
size: -; D: -; J: TRBJ2-1; V: TRBV2; DNA: TGTGCCAGCTGCCGGGATTACGTCTCCTACAATGAGCAGTTCTTC; CDR3: CASCRDYVSYNEQFF
size: -; D: TRBD2; J: TRBJ2-3; V: TRBV27; DNA: TGTGCCAGCACCGAAAGGGGCCTACTAGCGGGAGGAAAGAATACGCAGTATTTT; CDR3: CASTERGLLAGGKNTQYF
size: few; D: -; J: TRBJ1-4; V: TRBV6-6; DNA: TGTGCCAGCAGACCACGGGGGGCCACTAATGAAAAACTGTTTTTT; CDR3: CASRPRGATNEKLFF
size: -; D: -; J: TRBJ2-2; V: TRBV27; DNA: TGTGCCAGCAGTTTCAGCGACTTTGTGGATACCGGGGAGCTGTTTTTT; CDR3: CASSFSDFVDTGELFF
size: -; D: TRBD1; J: TRBJ2-5; V: TRBV28; DNA: TGTGCCAGTGTCGGACAGGGACGGGAGACCCAGTACTTC; CDR3: CASVGQGRETQYF
size: -; D: TRBD2; J: TRBJ2-1; V: TRBV18; DNA: TGTGCCAGCTCTCCTAGCGGGAGCCACAATGAGCAGTTCTTC; CDR3: CASSPSGSHNEQFF